Detailed here is one TCR beta chain. Its target is not known. The sample belongs to a study of cytomegalovirus exposure and HLA in healthy donors. General observations from the study: Follow-up analysis found HLA locus-dependent TCR association rates, highest for DRB1 and lowest for HLA-C.

Primers for the PCR totalled 60 Vbeta and 13 Jbeta. TCRdb keeps only in-frame clones here, not all; method: immunoSEQ multiplex PCR. The profile shows some 160,000 clones, around 77% of them singletons. V shed 3 bases and J shed 6 bases, with 19 bases lying between them. CDR3 length equals 16 residues. CDR1 SEHNR and CDR2 FQNEAQ come from the germline V gene (reference sequence). This chain links TRBV7-9 with TRBJ2-3; a possible D gene is TRBD2 (5 bases). Sequencing was carried out using PBMCs. The TCR was taken from a woman in her twenties or thirties in good health and CMV-seronegative. The DNA for the CDR3 is TGTGCCAGCAGCTTCCAGGTCGGAGGCCCGGGGGATACGCAGTATTTT. Amino acids: CASSFQVGGPGDTQYF.